These 15 T cell receptor beta chains came from one sample sequenced in a study of blood T cell repertoires in COVID-19. Data came from immunoSEQ multiplex PCR; TCRdb stores just in-frame clones and leaves some out. Of some 100,000 clones listed, roughly 79% are singletons. Sequencing was carried out using peripheral blood. The origin of the receptors is a man aged 65 to 85 with active or convalescent COVID-19.

The CDR3 here is CASSQIIPRGGLTYGYTF. CDR3 sequence (DNA): TGCGCCAGCAGCCAAATCATCCCAAGGGGGGGTCTGACCTATGGCTACACCTTC. The chain recombines TRBV4-1 with TRBJ1-2, with TRBD1 as a possible D gene (6 bases). The CDR3 extends over 18 amino acids. Between the trimmed V and J ends, which lost 2 bases and 4 bases, there was a span of 23 bases. The germline gives CDR1 MGHRA, CDR2 YSYEKL.

The chain is built from TRBV6-2 or TRBV6-3 and TRBJ1-5; D not resolved. The CDR3 is 14 residues long. Germline CDR1 reads MNHEY; CDR2 reads SVGEGT. V lost 0 bases and J 7 bases, leaving 10 bases between the germline ends. CDR3 in amino acids: CASSYSPARQPQHF. Written as DNA, the CDR3 is TGTGCCAGCAGTTACTCCCCGGCCAGGCAGCCCCAGCATTTT.

The chain is built from TRBV5-1 and TRBJ1-2; no firm D call. V lost 4 bases and J lost 1, with 8 bases in between. The CDR3 covers 13 residues. Germline CDR1 SGHRS, CDR2 YFSETQ. The DNA of the CDR3 is TGCGCCAGCAGCGCGGGGATTAACTATGGCTACACCTTC. Translating gives CASSAGINYGYTF.

This chain connects TRBV6-2 or TRBV6-3 to TRBJ2-7; D unresolved. V dropped 3 bases and J dropped 7 bases, with 10 bases sitting between them. From germline, CDR1 is MNHEY and CDR2 SVGEGT. CDR3 length: 12 amino acids. This CDR3 is CASSYIFREQYF. CDR3 nucleotides: TGTGCCAGCAGTTATATATTCAGAGAGCAGTACTTC.

The V call is TRBV7-2, the J call TRBJ1-5; TRBD1 might be the D (5 bases). Trimming took off 5 bases at V and 4 bases at J, with 9 bases between the two ends. CDR1 SGHTA and CDR2 FQGNSA come from the germline V gene. The CDR3 loop spans 13 amino acids. For the CDR3, the DNA is TGTGCCAGCAGCCTACGGACAAATCAGCCCCAGCATTTT. Residues: CASSLRTNQPQHF. The full variable domain, its missing parts supplied by reference TRBV7-2 and TRBJ1-5, is GAGVSQSPSNKVTEKGKDVELRCDPISGHTALYWYRQSLGQGLEFLIYFQGNSAPDKSGLPSDRFSAERTGGSVSTLTIQRTQQEDSAVYLCASSLRTNQPQHFGDGTRLSIL.

The CDR3 loop reads CASSPATGRKYEQYF. The CDR3 bases are TGTGCCAGCAGCCCAGCGACAGGACGAAAATACGAGCAGTACTTC. This chain connects TRBV5-4 to TRBJ2-7; TRBD1 is a possible D gene (6 bases). Germline loops: CDR1 SGHNT, CDR2 YYREEE (reference sequence). The CDR3 has 15 amino acids. V gave up 4 bases and J gave up 4 bases, with 18 bases separating them.

The V gene is TRBV7-2, the J gene TRBJ1-5; D not resolved. In germline, CDR1 is SGHTA, CDR2 FQGNSA. Trimming took off 1 base at V and 4 bases at J, with 11 bases between the two ends. CDR3 length: 15 residues. The CDR3 DNA sequence: TGTGCCAGCAGCTTAGGTAGAGGTCAGAATCAGCCCCAGCATTTT. Protein: CASSLGRGQNQPQHF. The full variable domain, completed using reference TRBV7-2 and TRBJ1-5, is GAGVSQSPSNKVTEKGKDVELRCDPISGHTALYWYRQSLGQGLEFLIYFQGNSAPDKSGLPSDRFSAERTGGSVSTLTIQRTQQEDSAVYLCASSLGRGQNQPQHFGDGTRLSIL.

The chain couples TRBV27 to TRBJ2-7; 8 bases fit TRBD1. Germline V gene lookup returns CDR1 MNHEY and CDR2 SMNVEV (reference sequence). With 7 bases clipped from V and 3 bases from J, the junction kept 11 bases outside the gene matches. The length of the CDR3 is 15 residues. As DNA, the CDR3 is TGTGCCAGCACCCCACCCAGGGGGCTAGACTACGAGCAGTACTTC. Its protein product is CASTPPRGLDYEQYF.

V is TRBV18 and J is TRBJ1-5; D is perhaps TRBD1 (5 bases). Looked up from germline, CDR1 is KGHSH and CDR2 is LQKENI. The CDR3 runs 13 residues. Between the trimmed V and J ends, which lost 2 bases and 6 bases, there was a span of 8 bases. The CDR3 DNA sequence: TGTGCCAGCTCACCAGGCGGGGGTCAGCCCCAGCATTTT. Amino acids: CASSPGGGQPQHF. Supplemented by reference TRBV18 and TRBJ1-5, the full variable domain reads NAGVMQNPRHLVRRRGQEARLRCSPMKGHSHVYWYRQLPEEGLKFMVYLQKENIIDESGMPKERFSAEFPKEGPSILRIQQVVRGDSAAYFCASSPGGGQPQHFGDGTRLSIL.

The gene calls are TRBV7-9 and TRBJ2-2; 8 bases align to TRBD1. V dropped 4 bases and J dropped 4; count of bases not matched to a gene: 14. Germline CDR1 and CDR2: SEHNR and FQNEAQ (reference sequence). CDR3 length equals 18 residues. The CDR3 sequence is CASSSSPGQGRSTGELFF. The CDR3 bases are TGTGCCAGCAGCTCCTCCCCTGGACAGGGTCGGTCCACCGGGGAGCTGTTTTTT.

V and J are TRBV6-6 and TRBJ2-3, with TRBD1 identical over 7 bases. V lost 2 bases, J lost 1 base, and 3 bases stayed unmatched. CDR1 is MNHNY, CDR2 SVGAGI, per germline (reference sequence). The CDR3 covers 15 residues. CDR3 amino acids: CASSYVGQGTDTQYF. The CDR3 region has the DNA TGTGCCAGCAGTTACGTAGGACAGGGCACAGATACGCAGTATTTT.

The gene calls are TRBV3-1 (or the pseudogene TRBV3-2) and TRBJ1-4; TRBD1 might be the D (6 bases). Per germline, CDR1 LGHDT and CDR2 YNNKEL (reference sequence). This CDR3 comprises 17 residues. V gave up 0 bases and J gave up 4 bases, with 15 bases separating them. CDR3 loop: CASSQERGAYYNEKLFF. In DNA, the CDR3 is TGTGCCAGCAGCCAAGAACGGGGGGCCTATTATAATGAAAAACTGTTTTTT.

The chain uses TRBV4-1 and TRBJ2-1, with 12 bases identical to TRBD2. CDR1 is MGHRA, CDR2 YSYEKL, per germline. V trimming: 2 bases; J trimming: 9 bases; junction bases outside the gene matches: 5. The CDR3 contains 15 residues. In DNA, the CDR3 is TGCGCCAGCAGCCAACCGACTAGCGGGGGCCGTGAGCAGTTCTTC. Its translation is CASSQPTSGGREQFF.

V and J are TRBV9 and TRBJ2-3, with D perhaps TRBD2 (6 bases). Looked up from germline, CDR1 is SGDLS and CDR2 is YYNGEE. V was trimmed by 4 bases and J by 4 bases, leaving 13 bases between them. CDR3 length: 14 amino acids. The CDR3, as DNA: TGTGCCAGCAGCAGACAGACTAGTTCAGATACGCAGTATTTT. It encodes CASSRQTSSDTQYF.

The chain links TRBV27 to TRBJ2-1, with D possibly being TRBD1 (6 bases). This CDR3 has 15 amino acids. Trimming removed 1 base at V and 4 bases at J, with 11 bases between. Per the germline V gene, CDR1 is MNHEY and CDR2 is SMNVEV (reference sequence). CDR3 region: CASSLLGDTYNEQFF. The CDR3 DNA sequence: TGTGCCAGCAGTTTATTAGGGGACACATACAATGAGCAGTTCTTC.